Below, 3 T cell receptor beta chains from the same sample are listed, as sequenced in a study of human T cells and chemical hapten exposure. Time point indicated: patch test 1, 2 weeks after DPC sensitization. This sample's treatment: therapeutic diphenylcyclopropenone sensitization with weekly scalp DPC. TCRdb called the RACE reads again in MiXCR, with one record for every CDR3 protein. The data contain around 300,000 distinct CDR3 sequences, approximately 6.3% of them singletons. Material: whole blood, obtained in connection with sensitization to the hapten diphenylcyclopropenone (DPC). The receptor set was obtained from a young woman with alopecia areata. Some clones in this sample may be carry-over from other donors' samples.

This clonotype was picked up a small number of times. V usage is TRBV20-1 and J usage is TRBJ2-1, with a tentative D call TRBD1 (5 bases). This CDR3 comprises 14 residues. Trimming removed 2 bases at V and 4 bases at J, with 12 bases between. The germline V gene has CDR1 DFQATT and CDR2 SNEGSKA (reference sequence). The CDR3 spells CSARRSGQYNEQFF. The DNA for the CDR3 is TGCAGTGCTAGAAGGTCAGGGCAGTACAATGAGCAGTTCTTC.

V usage is TRBV2 and J usage is TRBJ1-1; D is ambiguous. Germline-derived CDR1 and CDR2 are SNHLY and FYNNEI. V was cut by 2 bases and J by 1 base, with 8 bases left in between. CDR3 size: 14 residues. This CDR3 is CASSENLGNTEAFF. The CDR3 region has the DNA TGTGCCAGCAGTGAAAATCTGGGGAACACTGAAGCTTTCTTT.

This clonotype occurred a few times. This chain uses TRBV7-9 with TRBJ2-3; D unclear. The CDR3 spans 13 residues. Germline CDR1 and CDR2: SEHNR and FQNEAQ (reference sequence). Trimming took off 5 bases at V and 6 bases at J, with 12 bases between the two ends. Written as DNA, the CDR3 is TGTGCCAGCAGCGCCGACATGAGGGATACGCAGTATTTT. Translating it yields CASSADMRDTQYF.